This entry concerns a single T cell receptor beta chain. This sample was taken from a study of blood T cell repertoires in COVID-19. Study at large: The study drew acute and convalescent COVID-19 samples from the United States, Italy and Spain. The cDNA or gDNA used as material had been derived from T cells, B-cell-depleted T cells, or PBMCs.

Germline V gene sequence: CDR1 KGHSH, CDR2 LQKENI. V was pared by 0 bases and J by 4 bases, with 7 bases of the junction left unmatched. CDR3 size: 17 residues. Study processing details: It was from reference gene primer amplification that nucleated cell counts were estimated. Here immunoSEQ multiplex PCR was the method, and the copy in TCRdb shows in-frame clones only, minus some. V, J and clone size derive from that table, while D and trimming were established from the DNA sequence. The data hold hundreds of thousands of clones, with approximately 85% observed a single time. The chain couples TRBV18 to TRBJ2-2; 8 bases align to TRBD1. Source material: peripheral blood. The clonotype comes from a human donor in a cohort sampled during active COVID-19. CDR3: CASSPPDRAEVTGELFF. CDR3 nucleotide sequence: TGTGCCAGCTCACCACCGGACAGGGCGGAGGTCACCGGGGAGCTGTTTTTT.